This T cell receptor (beta chain) was captured by sequencing in a study of cytomegalovirus exposure and HLA in healthy donors. TCRdb's table, derived via immunoSEQ multiplex PCR, lists solely in-frame clones and lacks some. Of roughly 130,000 clones listed, around nine tenths are singletons. Separate from the approximately 600-subject first cohort was the roughly 130-subject validation cohort, to which the donors belonged. As regards this clone: As yet, its antigen is unknown.

Study-level results: High specificity and sensitivity for cytomegalovirus status were reported for the classifier.

CDR3 length equals 14 residues. Germline V gene lookup returns CDR1 KGHSH and CDR2 LQKENI. V was shortened by 3 bases and J by 3 bases, with 9 bases between the two germline ends. V is TRBV18 and J is TRBJ1-5; D gene unclear. Material: PBMCs. The sequence came from a man aged 30 to 39 in good health and CMV-seronegative. This CDR3 is CASSPRFSNQPQHF. As DNA, the CDR3 is TGTGCCAGCTCACCCCGGTTTTCCAATCAGCCCCAGCATTTT.